Detailed here is one T cell receptor (beta chain). Original processing notes: By means of reference gene primer amplification, nucleated cell counts were estimated. The assay was immunoSEQ multiplex PCR, and TCRdb's table has in-frame clones only and misses some. For V, J and clone size, that table is used; D and trimming come from the DNA. The table includes some 57,000 clones, over 85% detected once. The data are from a study of blood T cell repertoires in COVID-19. Germline lookup yields CDR1 SGHTA and CDR2 FQGTGA. CDR3 length: 14 amino acids. With 3 bases removed from V and 5 bases from J, the gap between germline ends came to 11 bases.

V usage is TRBV7-3 and J usage is TRBJ2-1; possibly TRBD1 for D (5 bases). This sequence was found in a human donor in a cohort sampled during active COVID-19. The sequenced sample consisted of peripheral blood. Here the CDR3 reads CASSFEDTHNEQFF. The CDR3 DNA sequence: TGTGCCAGCAGCTTTGAGGACACGCACAATGAGCAGTTCTTC.